These 21 T cell receptor beta chains came from one sample sequenced in a study of blood T cell repertoires in COVID-19. Sequenced by immunoSEQ multiplex PCR; TCRdb stores in-frame clones only, minus some. The profile shows about 87,000 clones, over 70% of them singletons. Sequenced input: peripheral blood. All receptors come from a woman aged 50 to 60 with acute or convalescent COVID-19.

Remarks on this clone: The same CDR3 arises from other DNA sequences in this sample as well. The chain uses TRBV12-3 or TRBV12-4 and TRBJ1-1, with 10 bases lining up with TRBD1. The trim removed 5 bases at V and 6 bases at J, leaving 3 bases unmatched. This CDR3 spans 13 amino acids. CDR3 sequence (DNA): TGTGCCAGCAGTCTTGGACAGGGGGCTGAAGCTTTCTTT. This sequence encodes CASSLGQGAEAFF.

The chain recombines TRBV11-2 with TRBJ2-1; TRBD1 agrees at 8 bases. The CDR3 is 15 amino acids. V shed 2 bases and J 2 bases; nucleotides not matched to a gene: 2. CDR1 and CDR2 from the germline V gene are SGHAT and FQNNGV. The CDR3 region is CASSLQGATYNEQFF. The CDR3 DNA is TGTGCCAGCAGCTTACAGGGGGCTACCTACAATGAGCAGTTCTTC. The full variable domain, completed using reference TRBV11-2 and TRBJ2-1, is EAGVAQSPRYKIIEKRQSVAFWCNPISGHATLYWYQQILGQGPKLLIQFQNNGVVDDSQLPKDRFSAERLKGVDSTLKIQPAKLEDSAVYLCASSLQGATYNEQFFGPGTRLTVL.

V usage is TRBV19 and J usage is TRBJ1-1, with 9 bases identical to TRBD1. Germline V lookup: CDR1 LNHDA, CDR2 SQIVND (reference sequence). The CDR3 is 13 amino acids. The V gene end was trimmed by 7 bases and the J gene end by 4 bases; junction bases not matched to a gene: 4. Here the CDR3 DNA reads TGTGCCAGTACCGCGACAGGGGGCACTGAAGCTTTCTTT. As protein: CASTATGGTEAFF.

The V gene is TRBV2, the J gene TRBJ1-4; TRBD1 is a possible D gene (6 bases). V was trimmed by 8 bases and J by 8 bases, leaving 12 bases between them. This CDR3 region has 12 residues. Germline V gene sequence: CDR1 SNHLY, CDR2 FYNNEI. Written as DNA, the CDR3 is TGTGCCAGCGGGGGGGGCAGGGAAAAACTGTTTTTT. Its translation: CASGGGREKLFF.

The chain is built from TRBV30 and TRBJ1-1, with TRBD1 matching 7 bases. V lost 0 bases and J lost 11; bases outside the gene matches: 15. Germline CDR1 and CDR2: GTSNPN and SVGIG (reference sequence). The CDR3 is made up of 15 amino acids. The CDR3 protein is CAWSVISSRGQRAFF. CDR3 DNA: TGTGCCTGGAGTGTAATTTCCAGTCGGGGACAGCGCGCTTTCTTT.

This clone was counted at least ten times. This sequence joins TRBV28 and TRBJ2-7; 8 bases are shared with TRBD1. Trimming cost V 4 bases and J 5 bases; bases outside gene matches: 10. Germline V lookup: CDR1 MDHEN, CDR2 SYDVKM. CDR3 length equals 15 residues. CDR3 amino acids: CASSSHSTGADEQYF. CDR3 sequence (DNA): TGTGCCAGCAGTTCCCACTCGACAGGGGCCGACGAGCAGTACTTC.

The gene calls are TRBV5-4 and TRBJ1-1; perhaps TRBD1 as D (5 bases). Germline CDR1 is SGHNT and CDR2 is YYREEE (reference sequence). The ends were cut back, 1 base at V and 5 bases at J, with 12 bases in the middle. The CDR3 is 14 amino acids. The CDR3: CASSLRQGWTEAFF. The CDR3 coding sequence is TGTGCCAGCAGCTTGCGGCAGGGTTGGACTGAAGCTTTCTTT. The full variable domain, with the rest looked up from reference TRBV5-4 and TRBJ1-1, is ETGVTQSPTHLIKTRGQQVTLRCSSQSGHNTVSWYQQALGQGPQFIFQYYREEENGRGNFPPRFSGLQFPNYSSELNVNALELDDSALYLCASSLRQGWTEAFFGQGTRLTVV.

The chain carries TRBV4-3 and TRBJ1-3; no reliable D call. The V end lost 0 bases, the J end lost 4 bases, and 10 bases lay between the germline ends. The CDR3 totals 15 residues. CDR1 is LGHNA and CDR2 is YSLEER in the germline V gene. The CDR3 DNA reads as TGCGCCAGCAGCCAAGACAGTCTGGAGGGAAACACCATATATTTT. Translating it yields CASSQDSLEGNTIYF.

V usage is TRBV7-2 and J usage is TRBJ2-5; 8 bases are shared with TRBD2. This CDR3 has 14 residues. Germline CDR1 SGHTA, CDR2 FQGNSA. The ends lost 0 bases at V and 5 bases at J; junction bases unmatched: 2. DNA for the CDR3: TGTGCCAGCAGCTTAGCCGGGGGGGCGGAGACCCAGTACTTC. Amino acid sequence: CASSLAGGAETQYF.

J is TRBJ1-1 and V is TRBV3-1 (or the pseudogene TRBV3-2), with a tentative D call TRBD1 (5 bases). The CDR3 is 13 residues long. CDR1 is LGHDT, CDR2 YNNKEL, per germline (reference sequence). The V end lost 1 base, the J end lost 8 bases, and 11 bases lay between the germline ends. CDR3 loop: CASSQAGRQEAFF. For the CDR3, the DNA is TGTGCCAGCAGCCAAGCAGGGCGACAGGAAGCTTTCTTT.

The table lists this clone with many counts. This chain links TRBV2 with TRBJ1-1, with TRBD1 matching over 7 bases. CDR1 and CDR2 from the germline V gene are SNHLY and FYNNEI. The CDR3 is made up of 13 amino acids. The CDR3 loop reads CTCGRGRSTEAFF. CDR3 nucleotide sequence: TGTACCTGTGGTAGGGGGCGTTCGACTGAAGCTTTCTTT.

The rearrangement joins TRBV12-5 to TRBJ2-1; no definite D call. The ends were cut back, 2 bases at V and 8 bases at J, with 7 bases in the middle. CDR3 length: 12 residues. The germline gives CDR1 LGHNT, CDR2 FRNRAP. CDR3 DNA sequence: TGTGCTAGTGGTTTGACTCGCCATGAGCAGTTCTTC. Residues: CASGLTRHEQFF.

The chain links TRBV24-1 to TRBJ2-3; 9 bases map to TRBD2. In germline, CDR1 is KGHDR, CDR2 SFDVKD. Trimming at V came to 9 bases and at J to 1 base, leaving 4 bases not matched to a gene. The CDR3 covers 14 residues. Here the CDR3 DNA reads TGTGCCACCGGGGAGCGGGGGGGCACAGATACGCAGTATTTT. Its protein product is CATGERGGTDTQYF.

V gene TRBV28 combines with J gene TRBJ2-5; no clear D gene. This CDR3 is 13 amino acids long. Trimming left V 5 bases short and J 2 bases short, with 9 bases between. The germline V gene has CDR1 MDHEN and CDR2 SYDVKM. This chain's CDR3 is CASSKAAQETQYF. The DNA of the CDR3 is TGTGCCAGCAGTAAGGCAGCGCAAGAGACCCAGTACTTC. Full variable domain (missing parts from reference TRBV28 and TRBJ2-5): DVKVTQSSRYLVKRTGEKVFLECVQDMDHENMFWYRQDPGLGLRLIYFSYDVKMKEKGDIPEGYSVSREKKERFSLILESASTNQTSMYLCASSKAAQETQYFGPGTRLLVL.

The V gene is TRBV6-5, the J gene TRBJ1-2, with D uncertain. Per germline, CDR1 MNHEY and CDR2 SVGAGI. This CDR3 has 15 amino acids. Between the trimmed V and J ends, which lost 10 bases and 5 bases, there was a span of 23 bases. CDR3 coding DNA: TGTGCCACAATCCTCCTAGGTGGGGAGGAATATGGCTACACCTTC. Protein: CATILLGGEEYGYTF.

V gene TRBV9 combines with J gene TRBJ1-4; perhaps TRBD1 as D (6 bases). The CDR3 is made up of 14 amino acids. Germline lookup yields CDR1 SGDLS and CDR2 YYNGEE. Deletions cut 3 bases from V and 8 bases from J, with 14 bases between. The chain's CDR3 is CASSAGQPGEKLFF. DNA for the CDR3: TGTGCCAGCAGCGCCGGACAGCCAGGGGAAAAACTGTTTTTT. Together with reference TRBV9 and TRBJ1-4, the CDR3 gives the full variable domain: DSGVTQTPKHLITATGQRVTLRCSPRSGDLSVYWYQQSLDQGLQFLIQYYNGEERAKGNILERFSAQQFPDLHSELNLSSLELGDSALYFCASSAGQPGEKLFFGSGTQLSVL.

In regard to this clone: This sample also contains other DNA sequences that code for the same CDR3. This chain joins TRBV7-2 and TRBJ1-5; a possible D gene is TRBD1 (5 bases). Germline V gene sequence: CDR1 SGHTA, CDR2 FQGNSA. Trimming took off 1 base at V and 3 bases at J, with 10 bases between the two ends. This CDR3 has 15 amino acids. The CDR3: CASSLVGGPNQPQHF. Here the CDR3 DNA reads TGTGCCAGCAGCTTAGTGGGGGGTCCCAATCAGCCCCAGCATTTT.

The rearrangement joins TRBV5-1 to TRBJ2-1; 9 nucleotides match TRBD1. The CDR3 consists of 12 residues. CDR1 is SGHRS and CDR2 is YFSETQ in the germline V gene. Trimming cost V 3 bases and J 12 bases; bases outside gene matches: 4. CDR3 nucleotide sequence: TGCGCCAGCAGCTCTACAGGGGGCGCGCAGTTCTTC. The encoded protein is CASSSTGGAQFF. The complete variable domain, with remaining parts taken from reference TRBV5-1 and TRBJ2-1, reads KAGVTQTPRYLIKTRGQQVTLSCSPISGHRSVSWYQQTPGQGLQFLFEYFSETQRNKGNFPGRFSGRQFSNSRSEMNVSTLELGDSALYLCASSSTGGAQFFGPGTRLTVL.

The J gene is TRBJ2-3, the V gene TRBV15; the D is unclear. Per the germline V gene, CDR1 is LNHNV and CDR2 is YYDKDF (reference sequence). Trimming removed 8 bases from V and 8 bases from J, with 20 bases in between. The length of the CDR3 is 14 residues. This CDR3 reads CATAPSDSLATQYF. As DNA, the CDR3 is TGTGCCACCGCGCCCTCGGATAGCTTAGCTACGCAGTATTTT.

CDR3 amino acids: CASSARETQYF. The DNA of the CDR3 is TGTGCCAGCAGCGCTAGAGAGACCCAGTACTTC. J is TRBJ2-5 and V is TRBV7-9; D remains unclear. Germline values: CDR1 SEHNR, CDR2 FQNEAQ (reference sequence). Trimming shortened V by 5 bases and J by 4 bases, and 5 bases separated the two germline ends. CDR3 length: 11 amino acids.

The CDR3 region is CASTPQWKPGEQFF. DNA of the CDR3: TGTGCCAGCACCCCCCAGTGGAAGCCGGGTGAGCAGTTCTTC. V is TRBV3-1 (or the pseudogene TRBV3-2) and J is TRBJ2-1; D is uncertain. Looked up from germline, CDR1 is LGHDT and CDR2 is YNNKEL (reference sequence). Deletions cut 7 bases from V and 9 bases from J, with 19 bases between. This CDR3 has 14 residues.